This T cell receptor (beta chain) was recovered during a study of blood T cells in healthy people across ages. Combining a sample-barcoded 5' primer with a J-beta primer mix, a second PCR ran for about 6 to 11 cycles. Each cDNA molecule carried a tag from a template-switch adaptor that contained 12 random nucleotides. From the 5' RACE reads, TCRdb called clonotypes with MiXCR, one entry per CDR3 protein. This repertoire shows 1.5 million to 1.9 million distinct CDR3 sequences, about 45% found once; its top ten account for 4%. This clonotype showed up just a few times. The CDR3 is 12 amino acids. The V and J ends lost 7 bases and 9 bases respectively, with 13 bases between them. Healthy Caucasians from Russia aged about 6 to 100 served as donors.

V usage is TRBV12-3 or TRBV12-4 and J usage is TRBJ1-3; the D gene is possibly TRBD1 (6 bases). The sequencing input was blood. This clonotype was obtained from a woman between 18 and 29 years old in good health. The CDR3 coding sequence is TGTGCCAGCAAGGCGGGGGCACCCACCATATATTTT. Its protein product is CASKAGAPTIYF.